This T cell receptor beta chain was documented in a study of T cell repertoires in cytomegalovirus infection. Across the whole study: Use of recently identified HLA-C-restricted and well-studied HLA-B-restricted CMV epitopes was part of the study. Findings of the study overall: Across the ex vivo response, the dominant clonotypes were HLA-C-restricted CMV-specific TCR beta clonotypes.

In this sample, this clonotype turned up a few times. Its antigen is unknown. The CDR3 loop spans 14 amino acids. The germline V gene encodes CDR1 LGHNA and CDR2 YNFKEQ. J was trimmed by 10 bases and V by 0 bases; bases with no gene match: 6. Each CDR3 protein is one row after TCRdb ran MiXCR on the reads. The table lists fewer than 200,000 distinct CDR3 sequences, about 20% of them singletons. V is TRBV4-2 and J is TRBJ1-1; TRBD1 aligns across 9 bases. This clonotype originated in a human donor in good health (CMV status not recorded). Some clones in this sample may be carry-over from other donors' samples. This material consisted of CD8+ T cells from cultured PBMCs, taken from culture after CMV antigen stimulation. The DNA of the CDR3 is TGTGCCAGCAGCCAAGATCGGACAGGGGAGAGAGCTTTCTTT. This encodes CASSQDRTGERAFF.